A selection of T cell receptor beta chains follows, all from one sample in a study of blood T cell repertoires in COVID-19. The table came from immunoSEQ multiplex PCR; TCRdb's copy has only in-frame clones and leaves some out. The profile shows some 290,000 clones, almost 90% of them singletons. What was sequenced was peripheral blood. These receptors were obtained from a woman aged 40 to 50 with COVID-19, enrolled during active disease. Each CDR3 is given without its conserved first and last residue.

>11|TRBJ1-1|TRBV10-3
AISVQGNTEAF
>14|TRBJ1-6|TRBV19
ASRMTASSYNSPLH
>10|TRBJ2-1|TRBV5-8
ASSLEENEQF
>12|TRBJ1-1|TRBV3-1/TRBV3-2
ATPRTGGVTEAF
>14|TRBJ2-7|TRBV28
ASSLWTSGSSYEQY
>12|TRBJ1-1|TRBV5-4
ASRFDRGPTEAF
>10|TRBJ2-1|TRBV11-2
ASSLVGDEQF
>10|TRBJ2-3|TRBV7-2
ASSLVIDTQY
>13|TRBJ2-7|TRBV27
ATTTHGTGSYEQY
>13|TRBJ2-7|TRBV28
ASRSLAGLSYEQY
>15|TRBJ2-7|TRBV30
AWSPPLGTGTHYEQY
>13|TRBJ2-3|TRBV7-8
ASSLGVSGGDTQY
>13|TRBJ1-5|TRBV6-2/TRBV6-3
ASSFSGVVLQPQH
>15|TRBJ1-5|TRBV27
ASSLWGGSQGNQPQH
>11|TRBJ2-7|TRBV27
ASGLGQHYEQY